This TCR beta chain was retrieved from a study of T cell responses to AZD1222 COVID-19 vaccine. Study context: Some second doses came at about 4 weeks and others at about 12 weeks; these were pooled.

As for this clone: Antigen specificity is unknown.

Assay: immunoSEQ multiplex PCR; the TCRdb copy retains only in-frame clones and omits some. Altogether 200,000 to 300,000 clones are present, just over 90% being singletons, with the ten largest covering roughly 0.51%. Findings and limits, study-wide: Distributed over spike, vaccine-associated CD4 TCRs predominated at 160-218 and 743-854. The sample set comprised mostly white British donors with more females, and clonal diversity was possibly underestimated.

The CDR3 has 13 amino acids. Trimming shortened V by 7 bases and J by 0 bases, and 8 bases separated the two germline ends. The receptor was isolated from an adult in good health. Sequenced material: peripheral blood, taken on day 0 of AZD1222 vaccination. V usage is TRBV12-3 or TRBV12-4 and J usage is TRBJ2-3, with D uncertain. For the CDR3, the DNA is TGTGCCAGCAACTTACCCAGCACAGATACGCAGTATTTT. Translating gives CASNLPSTDTQYF.